The subject of this entry is one T cell receptor (beta chain). This specimen belongs to a study of blood T cell repertoires in COVID-19. Across the whole study: Spain, Italy and the United States supplied samples that represented acute and convalescent COVID-19. The cDNA or gDNA used as material had been derived from T cells, B-cell-depleted T cells, or PBMCs.

In the original workflow: Quantification of nucleated cells was approximated via reference gene primer amplification. Sequencing was performed with immunoSEQ multiplex PCR; in TCRdb, only in-frame clones are kept and a portion is missing. V and J calls and clone size follow that table, whereas D and trimming were derived from the DNA. Here the sample spans 50,000 to 70,000 clones, more than 85% being singletons. This sequence originates from a woman in her 70s with active COVID-19. Specimen: peripheral blood.

CDR3 sequence (DNA): TGTGCCAGCAGCGTAGGTACTAGCGGGAGACTGGAGCAGTACTTC. Its translation is CASSVGTSGRLEQYF. The J gene is TRBJ2-7, the V gene TRBV9; 11 nucleotides line up with TRBD2. CDR1 and CDR2 from the germline V gene are SGDLS and YYNGEE. The CDR3 loop spans 15 amino acids. With V trimmed by 0 bases and J by 7 bases, 6 bases remained unmatched.